This T cell receptor (beta chain) was observed in a study of CD8+ T cells in alopecia areata. Reverse transcription of extracted RNA yielded cDNA, which provided the sequencing template. The method was immunoSEQ multiplex PCR; TCRdb's version includes in-frame clones alone and lacks a portion of them. The data contain 69,000 or so clones, roughly three fifths of them seen just once; the ten biggest clones take up 17%. The germline gives CDR1 SEHNR, CDR2 FQNEAQ (reference sequence). The V end lost 6 bases, the J end lost 7 bases, and 12 bases lay between the germline ends. The length of the CDR3 is 12 residues.

The input for sequencing was CD8+ T cells sorted from blood, taken at week 0. This TCR was sampled from a human donor with alopecia areata. V and J are TRBV7-9 and TRBJ1-2, with D perhaps TRBD1 (5 bases). CDR3 protein: CASRESGSGYTF. The CDR3 DNA reads TGTGCCAGCAGGGAGTCAGGGTCTGGCTACACCTTC.